Shown below are 13 T cell receptor beta chains from a single sample sequenced in a study of OX40 agonist ivuxolimab in advanced cancers. TCRdb's table, derived via immunoSEQ multiplex PCR, lists solely in-frame clones and lacks some. The sample lists 55,000 or so clones, about nine tenths seen once, with just under 7% in the top ten. The material sequenced was CD4+ or CD8+ T cells sorted from blood, taken in a trial of the OX40 agonist ivuxolimab. The receptors here all came from an adult with an advanced solid tumor such as melanoma, head and neck, liver or kidney cancer.

The J gene is TRBJ2-2, the V gene TRBV13, with 7 nucleotides matching TRBD2. Trimming cost V 1 base and J 5 bases; bases outside gene matches: 4. The CDR3 extends over 15 amino acids. CDR1 is PRHDT and CDR2 is FYEKMQ in the germline V gene (reference sequence). Here the CDR3 DNA reads TGTGCCAGCAGCTTAGAGGCGGGAGCAACCGGGGAGCTGTTTTTT. This encodes CASSLEAGATGELFF.

The chain employs TRBV28 and TRBJ1-2, with 8 bases matching TRBD1. Germline V gene lookup returns CDR1 MDHEN and CDR2 SYDVKM. The V and J ends lost 3 bases and 4 bases, in that order; junction bases with no gene match: 1. The CDR3 has 13 residues. The CDR3 region has the DNA TGTGCCAGCAGTTTGACAGGGGTCTATGGCTACACCTTC. Translation gives CASSLTGVYGYTF.

The table lists this clone with a count of one. The germline gene is not matched at one end of the junction; a read error may be the cause. The chain combines TRBV10-3 with TRBJ2-7, with TRBD2 matching 8 bases. Germline V gives CDR1 ENHRY, CDR2 SYGVKD. This CDR3 is built from 11 residues. The CDR3 DNA reads as TGTGCCATCAGTGAACTAGCGGACCCACTCTTC. Translated, it gives CAISELADPLF.

V and J are TRBV7-2 and TRBJ1-5; no clear D gene. The CDR3 length is 13 residues. CDR1 SGHTA and CDR2 FQGNSA come from the germline V gene. The germline V and J ends were trimmed by 1 base and 4 bases, with 5 bases remaining between them. The CDR3 DNA sequence: TGTGCCAGCAGCTTAGTACAGAATCAGCCCCAGCATTTT. Amino acids: CASSLVQNQPQHF.

The V call is TRBV7-9, the J call TRBJ1-2; unclear D gene. With 2 bases removed from V and 8 bases from J, the gap between germline ends came to 12 bases. In germline, CDR1 is SEHNR, CDR2 FQNEAQ (reference sequence). The CDR3 runs to 13 residues. The chain's CDR3 is CASSLPPPGGYTF. The DNA of the CDR3 is TGTGCCAGCAGCTTACCGCCACCTGGAGGCTACACCTTC.

V is TRBV7-9 and J is TRBJ2-7, with 12 bases lining up with TRBD2. The ends lost 3 bases at V and 5 bases at J; junction bases unmatched: 8. Germline CDR1 SEHNR, CDR2 FQNEAQ (reference sequence). This CDR3 contains 16 residues. The CDR3 loop is CASSFRLAGESHEQYF. CDR3 in DNA: TGTGCCAGCAGCTTCCGACTAGCGGGAGAGTCCCACGAGCAGTACTTC.

The chain carries TRBV7-2 and TRBJ1-6, with TRBD1 identical over 9 bases. The CDR3 runs to 15 residues. The germline CDR1 and CDR2 sequences are SGHTA and FQGNSA. V shed 5 bases and J 7 bases; nucleotides not matched to a gene: 6. The CDR3 loop reads CASSQRQGDNSPLHF. CDR3 sequence (DNA): TGTGCCAGCAGCCAGCGACAGGGGGACAATTCACCCCTCCACTTT. Filled out from reference TRBV7-2 and TRBJ1-6, the complete variable domain reads GAGVSQSPSNKVTEKGKDVELRCDPISGHTALYWYRQSLGQGLEFLIYFQGNSAPDKSGLPSDRFSAERTGGSVSTLTIQRTQQEDSAVYLCASSQRQGDNSPLHFGNGTRLTVT.

The CDR3 protein is CASSYFLSGSDTQYF. CDR3 in DNA: TGTGCCAGCAGTTATTTTCTCAGCGGCTCAGATACGCAGTATTTT. J is TRBJ2-3 and V is TRBV6-5, with D possibly matching TRBD2 (5 bases). Trimming removed 3 bases from V and 4 bases from J, with 14 bases in between. This CDR3 contains 15 residues. Germline V gene data show CDR1 as MNHEY and CDR2 as SVGAGI.

The rearrangement links TRBV9 to TRBJ1-1, with 10 positions matching TRBD1. The V gene end was trimmed by 4 bases and the J gene end by 11 bases; junction bases not matched to a gene: 8. The V gene's germline CDR1 is SGDLS and CDR2 YYNGEE. The CDR3 contains 13 residues. The CDR3 sequence is CASSPIGTGEAFF. The DNA of the CDR3 is TGTGCCAGCAGCCCTATCGGGACAGGGGAGGCTTTCTTT. The variable domain in full, with the rest retrieved from reference TRBV9 and TRBJ1-1, is DSGVTQTPKHLITATGQRVTLRCSPRSGDLSVYWYQQSLDQGLQFLIQYYNGEERAKGNILERFSAQQFPDLHSELNLSSLELGDSALYFCASSPIGTGEAFFGQGTRLTVV.

There are a few counts of this clone. The chain carries TRBV5-4 and TRBJ2-7; D gene uncertain. Looked up from germline, CDR1 is SGHNT and CDR2 is YYREEE (reference sequence). V lost 9 bases, J lost 3 bases, and 13 bases lay in between. This CDR3 has 12 residues. CDR3 amino acids: CATSFGDYEQYF. CDR3 sequence (DNA): TGTGCCACTTCCTTCGGCGACTACGAGCAGTACTTC.

The V and J genes are TRBV5-1 and TRBJ2-1; 7 bases line up with TRBD2. V shed 4 bases, J shed 10 bases, and the junction held 8 bases outside the gene matches. This CDR3 comprises 13 residues. CDR1 and CDR2 (germline): SGHRS, YFSETQ. CDR3 bases: TGCGCCAGCAGCCTCCGACTCGGGGGGGAGCAGTTCTTC. It translates to CASSLRLGGEQFF.

The V gene is TRBV25-1, the J gene TRBJ1-1, with TRBD1 as a possible D gene (6 bases). There are 13 residues in the CDR3. Trimming removed 7 bases at V and 4 bases at J, with 13 bases between. Germline values: CDR1 MGHDK, CDR2 SYGVNS. The CDR3 sequence: CASNRGGGTEAFF. CDR3 DNA sequence: TGTGCCAGCAATAGGGGAGGGGGCACTGAAGCTTTCTTT. Full variable domain (outside the CDR3, taken from reference TRBV25-1 and TRBJ1-1): EADIYQTPRYLVIGTGKKITLECSQTMGHDKMYWYQQDPGMELHLIHYSYGVNSTEKGDLSSESTVSRIRTEHFPLTLESARPSHTSQYLCASNRGGGTEAFFGQGTRLTVV.

This clone showed up just a few times. The gene calls are TRBV5-1 and TRBJ2-2; 10 bases line up with TRBD1. Germline-derived CDR1 and CDR2 are SGHRS and YFSETQ. The CDR3 covers 17 residues. With V trimmed by 0 bases and J by 4 bases, 6 bases remained unmatched. DNA of the CDR3: TGCGCCAGCAGCTTGGTCGGGACAGGGGAAGGCACCGGGGAGCTGTTTTTT. This gives the protein CASSLVGTGEGTGELFF. Drawing the rest from reference TRBV5-1 and TRBJ2-2, the complete variable domain is KAGVTQTPRYLIKTRGQQVTLSCSPISGHRSVSWYQQTPGQGLQFLFEYFSETQRNKGNFPGRFSGRQFSNSRSEMNVSTLELGDSALYLCASSLVGTGEGTGELFFGEGSRLTVL.